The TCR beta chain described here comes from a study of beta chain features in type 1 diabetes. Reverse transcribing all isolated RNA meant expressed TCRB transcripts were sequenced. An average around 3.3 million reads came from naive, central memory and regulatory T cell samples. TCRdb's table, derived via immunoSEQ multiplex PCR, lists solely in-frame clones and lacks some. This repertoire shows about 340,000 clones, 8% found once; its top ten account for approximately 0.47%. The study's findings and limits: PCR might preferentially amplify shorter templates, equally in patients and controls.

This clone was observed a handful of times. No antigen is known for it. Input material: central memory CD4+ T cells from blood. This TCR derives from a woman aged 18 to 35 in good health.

The CDR3 region is CASSLVAGGRYEQYF. As DNA, the CDR3 is TGTGCCAGCAGCTTGGTAGCGGGAGGACGCTACGAGCAGTACTTC. This chain connects TRBV5-6 to TRBJ2-7; 10 nucleotides align to TRBD2. The V and J ends lost 0 bases and 3 bases, in that order; junction bases with no gene match: 3. This CDR3 is 15 amino acids long. Germline V lookup: CDR1 SGHDT, CDR2 YYEEEE.